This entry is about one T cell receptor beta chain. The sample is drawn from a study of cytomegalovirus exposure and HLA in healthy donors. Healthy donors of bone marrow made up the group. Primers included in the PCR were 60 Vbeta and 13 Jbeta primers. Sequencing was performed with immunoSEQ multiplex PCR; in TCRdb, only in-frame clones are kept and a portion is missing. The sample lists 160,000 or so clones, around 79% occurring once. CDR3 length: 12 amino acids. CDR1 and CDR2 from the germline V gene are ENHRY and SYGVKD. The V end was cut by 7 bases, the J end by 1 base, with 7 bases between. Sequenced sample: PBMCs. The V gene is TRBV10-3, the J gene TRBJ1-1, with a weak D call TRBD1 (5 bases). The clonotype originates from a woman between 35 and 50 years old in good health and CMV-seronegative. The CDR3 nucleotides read TGTGCCATCAACCAGGGGAACACTGAAGCTTTCTTT. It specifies CAINQGNTEAFF.